Each of the 27 T cell receptor beta chains below was sequenced from the same sample in a study of blood T cells in healthy people across ages. The use of a sample-barcoded 5' primer and a J-beta primer mix characterized a second PCR of about 6 to 12 cycles. One entry per CDR3 protein, called by TCRdb with MiXCR from the 5' RACE reads. The table includes roughly 500,000 distinct CDR3 sequences, roughly a quarter detected once. What was sequenced was blood. The source of these receptors is an older woman in good health.

V usage is TRBV9 and J usage is TRBJ2-7; D may be TRBD2 (7 bases). Germline V gives CDR1 SGDLS, CDR2 YYNGEE. Trimming pared 4 bases from V and 5 bases from J, leaving 22 bases between. This CDR3 spans 16 amino acids. This CDR3 reads CASSQGRGGPYNEQYF. The CDR3 coding sequence is TGTGCCAGCAGCCAGGGGAGGGGAGGGCCCTACAACGAGCAGTACTTC.

The sample holds a few counts of this clonotype. The chain couples TRBV6-5 to TRBJ1-2; 12 bases agree with TRBD1. Germline-derived CDR1 and CDR2 are MNHEY and SVGAGI. Trimming removed 2 bases from V and 10 bases from J; junction bases left unmatched: 11. CDR3 length: 16 residues. The CDR3 region is CASSYGTGGGRAAYTF. The CDR3, as DNA: TGTGCCAGCAGTTACGGGACAGGGGGCGGCCGGGCGGCCTACACCTTC.

The gene calls are TRBV4-2 and TRBJ1-5; D might be TRBD1 (5 bases). Germline-derived CDR1 and CDR2 are LGHNA and YNFKEQ. Deletions cut 1 base from V and 2 bases from J, with 15 bases between. The CDR3 covers 17 residues. CDR3 region: CASSQGGGVRGNQPQHF. CDR3 DNA: TGTGCCAGCAGCCAAGGGGGAGGGGTCAGGGGCAATCAGCCCCAGCATTTT.

This clonotype appeared a few times. CDR3 nucleotides: TGTGCCAGCAGCCCCCCGGGGGCGCTAGAGACCCAGTACTTC. Its protein product is CASSPPGALETQYF. J is TRBJ2-5 and V is TRBV6-5; tentatively, D is TRBD1 or TRBD2 (6 bases each). CDR1 is MNHEY, CDR2 SVGAGI, per germline. This CDR3 has 14 residues. V was pared by 6 bases and J by 4 bases, with 15 bases between.

This clonotype appeared a few times. J is TRBJ1-1 and V is TRBV5-1, with 9 bases fitting TRBD1. The V segment lost 0 bases and the J segment 0 bases; nucleotides outside the gene matches: 6. The germline V gene encodes CDR1 SGHRS and CDR2 YFSETQ. The CDR3 is 17 residues long. CDR3 nucleotide sequence: TGCGCCAGCAGCTTGGGGACAGGGGACCCAATGAACACTGAAGCTTTCTTT. Amino acid sequence: CASSLGTGDPMNTEAFF.

This chain joins TRBV11-3 and TRBJ2-5; D call uncertain. Deletions cut 5 bases from V and 2 bases from J, with 15 bases between. This CDR3 contains 15 residues. Germline CDR1 SGHNT, CDR2 YENEEA. This CDR3 is CASSLQPTVQETQYF. CDR3 DNA: TGTGCCAGCAGCCTCCAACCTACAGTACAAGAGACCCAGTACTTC.

The sample holds a few counts of this clonotype. This chain uses TRBV5-1 with TRBJ1-1; D not resolved. The germline CDR1 and CDR2 sequences are SGHRS and YFSETQ. The V end lost 3 bases, the J end lost 1 base, and 7 bases lay between the germline ends. The CDR3 has 13 residues. CDR3: CASSSEWNTEAFF. As DNA, the CDR3 is TGCGCCAGCAGCTCCGAATGGAACACTGAAGCTTTCTTT.

This clonotype was seen a handful of times. The V call is TRBV5-1, the J call TRBJ1-1; maybe TRBD1 (5 bases). CDR1 SGHRS and CDR2 YFSETQ come from the germline V gene. There are 14 residues in the CDR3. Deletions cut 3 bases from V and 1 base from J, with 10 bases between. The CDR3 region is CASSSYGQNTEAFF. Here the CDR3 DNA reads TGCGCCAGCAGCTCCTACGGACAGAACACTGAAGCTTTCTTT. Supplemented by reference TRBV5-1 and TRBJ1-1, the full variable domain reads KAGVTQTPRYLIKTRGQQVTLSCSPISGHRSVSWYQQTPGQGLQFLFEYFSETQRNKGNFPGRFSGRQFSNSRSEMNVSTLELGDSALYLCASSSYGQNTEAFFGQGTRLTVV.

This clonotype was picked up one time. This chain joins TRBV6-6 and TRBJ2-5; TRBD1 matches at 9 bases. The J call may be incorrect, as the DNA end agrees better with TRBJ2-7. The CDR3 has 16 amino acids. Germline V CDR1 and CDR2: MNHNY, SVGAGI (reference sequence). The chain's CDR3 is CASRLYRTGVFGEQYF. The CDR3 region has the DNA TGTGCCAGCAGACTCTACAGGACAGGGGTTTTTGGCGAGCAGTACTTC.

This clonotype was seen only a few times. This rearrangement joins TRBV6-6 to TRBJ1-3, with a weak D call TRBD1 (6 bases). Trimming pared 7 bases from V and 3 bases from J, leaving 16 bases between. This CDR3 is 15 amino acids long. The germline CDR1 and CDR2 sequences are MNHNY and SVGAGI (reference sequence). This CDR3 reads CASTVGGQGGNTIYF. CDR3 coding DNA: TGTGCCAGCACCGTGGGGGGGCAAGGTGGAAACACCATATATTTT.

This clonotype was seen only a few times. This chain links TRBV7-2 with TRBJ2-5, with 10 bases lining up with TRBD2. Germline CDR1 SGHTA, CDR2 FQGNSA. The J segment lost 11 bases and the V segment lost 5 bases, leaving 20 bases of the junction unmatched. This CDR3 is 17 amino acids long. The CDR3 coding sequence is TGTGCCAGCAGCCTACACAGCGGGGGGGCTTTCCCCTACGGGCAGTACTTC. Translated, it gives CASSLHSGGAFPYGQYF.

This clonotype has only a few counts. The V gene is TRBV29-1, the J gene TRBJ2-5; 10 bases are shared with TRBD1. The CDR3 consists of 13 residues. The germline V gene has CDR1 SQVTM and CDR2 ANQGSEA. With V trimmed by 2 bases and J by 4 bases, 1 base remained unmatched. CDR3 DNA: TGCAGCGTTGAAAGGGACAGGGGAGAGACCCAGTACTTC. Translating it yields CSVERDRGETQYF.

Only one count was recorded for this clonotype. This may arise from a read error, as a much more abundant clone is one base away. The chain is built from TRBV5-1 and TRBJ2-4; maybe TRBD2 (5 bases). The CDR3 is 14 residues long. Deletions cut 4 bases from V and 2 bases from J, with 10 bases between. In germline, CDR1 is SGHRS, CDR2 YFSETQ. The CDR3 DNA is TGCGCCAGCAGCGGGAGTAGGCCCAAAAACATTCAGTACTTC. Its translation is CASSGSRPKNIQYF. Filled out from reference TRBV5-1 and TRBJ2-4, the complete variable domain reads KAGVTQTPRYLIKTRGQQVTLSCSPISGHRSVSWYQQTPGQGLQFLFEYFSETQRNKGNFPGRFSGRQFSNSRSEMNVSTLELGDSALYLCASSGSRPKNIQYFGAGTRLSVL.

The chain carries TRBV7-2 and TRBJ1-2; TRBD1 matches 7 bases. Germline-derived CDR1 and CDR2 are SGHTA and FQGNSA. With V trimmed by 4 bases and J by 2 bases, 4 bases remained unmatched. The CDR3 covers 14 residues. CDR3 sequence reads: CASSSIRGNYGYTF. CDR3 nucleotide sequence: TGTGCCAGCAGCTCTATCAGGGGGAACTATGGCTACACCTTC.

The J gene is TRBJ2-5, the V gene TRBV7-2, with D uncertain. The end of the DNA aligns better with TRBJ2-1, so the J call may be wrong. The CDR3 sequence is 14 residues long. CDR1 and CDR2 from the germline V gene are SGHTA and FQGNSA. The CDR3 DNA is TGTGCCAGCAGCTTTTTCGGTACCAACAATGAGCAGTTCTTC. This gives the protein CASSFFGTNNEQFF.

The chain has TRBV20-1 and TRBJ2-5; D might be TRBD1 or TRBD2, each matching 7 bases. In germline, CDR1 is DFQATT, CDR2 SNEGSKA (reference sequence). Trimming removed 6 bases from V and 5 bases from J, with 22 bases in between. There are 15 residues in the CDR3. The CDR3 DNA sequence: TGCAGTGCCCAGGGGGAGGGCTGGGTTATGGAGACCCAGTACTTC. Amino acid sequence: CSAQGEGWVMETQYF.

With respect to this clonotype: Germline and junction disagree at one end, which may indicate a read error. The CDR3 DNA follows: TGTGCCGGCAGCTTAGGATCACAGGGGCGAACTGAAGCTTTCTTT. Translated: CAGSLGSQGRTEAFF. The chain carries TRBV13 and TRBJ1-1; 7 bases map to TRBD1. Germline CDR1 and CDR2: PRHDT and FYEKMQ (reference sequence). The CDR3 is 15 amino acids.

Written as DNA, the CDR3 is TGTGCCAGCAGTACCGGACCAAACCTTTACGCGAACACCGGGGAGCTGTTTTTT. Translating gives CASSTGPNLYANTGELFF. The chain links TRBV6-1 to TRBJ2-2; no firm D call. The V and J ends lost 5 bases and 0 bases respectively, with 19 bases between them. This CDR3 region has 18 residues. Germline CDR1 MNHNS, CDR2 SASEGT.

The V call is TRBV7-6, the J call TRBJ2-5; 11 nucleotides agree with TRBD2. V shed 1 base and J 4 bases; nucleotides not matched to a gene: 11. Looked up from germline, CDR1 is SGHVS and CDR2 is FNYEAQ. CDR3 size: 18 residues. CDR3 residues: CASSLGRRLAGGPETQYF. CDR3 in DNA: TGTGCCAGCAGCTTAGGGAGGCGGCTAGCGGGGGGTCCAGAGACCCAGTACTTC.

With respect to this clonotype: One end of the junction fails to match germline, which may point to a read error. The chain carries TRBV20-1 and TRBJ2-5; possible D gene TRBD2, 6 bases. The end of the DNA is better explained by TRBJ2-1, so the J call may be wrong. The CDR3 length is 16 residues. Germline CDR1 and CDR2: DFQATT and SNEGSKA (reference sequence). The CDR3 sequence is CSARGLGGSSYTEQFF. The CDR3 nucleotides are TGCAGTGCTAGAGGTCTCGGGGGATCTTCCTACACTGAGCAGTTCTTC.

This clonotype showed up just a few times. The V and J genes are TRBV4-3 and TRBJ2-7; 10 bases line up with TRBD2. V shed 1 base, J shed 4 bases, and the junction held 7 bases outside the gene matches. CDR3 length: 16 amino acids. Germline loops: CDR1 LGHNA, CDR2 YSLEER. The CDR3 coding sequence is TGCGCCAGCAGCCAAGGATTGGCTAGCGGGGGATACGAGCAGTACTTC. Protein product: CASSQGLASGGYEQYF.

This clonotype was seen many times. V is TRBV5-1 and J is TRBJ2-1; tentative D call: TRBD1 (6 bases). The germline V and J ends were trimmed by 0 bases and 5 bases, with 9 bases remaining between them. The CDR3 contains 14 residues. Germline CDR1 reads SGHRS; CDR2 reads YFSETQ. This chain's CDR3 is CASSLGQVNNEQFF. The CDR3 nucleotides read TGCGCCAGCAGCTTGGGACAGGTGAACAATGAGCAGTTCTTC.

The V gene is TRBV7-2, the J gene TRBJ2-2; the D is unclear. CDR1 and CDR2 (germline): SGHTA, FQGNSA. The CDR3 loop spans 15 amino acids. V lost 5 bases and J lost 0, with 10 bases in between. This CDR3 reads CASSQWVANTGELFF. CDR3 DNA sequence: TGTGCCAGCAGCCAATGGGTAGCGAACACCGGGGAGCTGTTTTTT.

Details on this clonotype: One end of the junction varies from germline; a read error may be responsible. The V call is TRBV20-1, the J call TRBJ2-3, with a weak D call TRBD1 (5 bases). Per germline, CDR1 DFQATT and CDR2 SNEGSKA (reference sequence). The CDR3 length is 13 residues. CDR3 coding DNA: TGCAGTGCTCGGACCTGGGGCACAGGTACGCAGTATTTT. It encodes CSARTWGTGTQYF.

This clonotype appeared a few times. At one boundary the junction diverges from the germline segment, which might be a read error. CDR3 protein: CAGSPRSSNQPQHF. In DNA form, the CDR3 reads TGTGCCGGTAGCCCGAGGTCCAGCAATCAGCCCCAGCATTTT. The chain links TRBV19 to TRBJ1-5; D ambiguous. CDR3 length: 14 amino acids. CDR1 and CDR2 from the germline V gene are LNHDA and SQIVND (reference sequence).

The V gene is TRBV20-1, the J gene TRBJ2-5, with TRBD1 matching over 7 bases. The CDR3 is 17 residues long. Germline values: CDR1 DFQATT, CDR2 SNEGSKA (reference sequence). V lost 0 bases to trimming and J lost 5 bases; unmatched junction nucleotides: 15. CDR3 sequence (DNA): TGCAGTGCTAGAGACCCCATGGACAGGCTGCGTGGGGAGACCCAGTACTTC. Its translation: CSARDPMDRLRGETQYF.

This chain links TRBV11-3 with TRBJ1-2; 8 bases fit TRBD1. After removal of 2 bases from V and 4 bases from J, the junction contained 6 bases not matched to a gene. CDR3 size: 15 residues. CDR1 is SGHNT and CDR2 is YENEEA in the germline V gene. CDR3 loop: CASSLSAQGAYGYTF. CDR3 DNA: TGTGCCAGCAGCTTATCGGCTCAGGGGGCCTATGGCTACACCTTC.